The T cell receptor (beta chain) under discussion was sequenced for a study of control samples from healthy donors and cancer patients. The germline gives CDR1 SQVTM, CDR2 ANQGSEA. The CDR3 sequence is 16 residues long. V lost 6 bases, J lost 2 bases, and 21 bases lay in between. The protocol was immunoSEQ multiplex PCR, while the TCRdb copy is restricted to in-frame clones and leaves out a portion. Seen here are around 58,000 clones, approximately 95% observed once, and the top ten hold around 0.99%. The sequence was collected from a woman between 18 and 30 years old in good health. Material for sequencing was blood. The chain couples TRBV29-1 to TRBJ2-3; no definite D call. CDR3 sequence reads: CSVRSTPFRSTDTQYF. CDR3 nucleotides: TGCAGCGTCCGCTCCACCCCATTTCGGTCCACAGATACGCAGTATTTT.